The entry below describes one T cell receptor beta chain. Seattle enrolled patients during active infection and tracked them longitudinally. The record originates from a study of blood T cell repertoires in COVID-19. Background on the study: The samples span acute and convalescent COVID-19 from the United States, Italy and Spain.

Per the original methods: Quantification of nucleated cells was approximated via reference gene primer amplification. The protocol was immunoSEQ multiplex PCR, while the TCRdb copy is restricted to in-frame clones and leaves out a portion. Clonal size and the V and J genes are those of that table, whereas D and trimming came from the DNA. This sample carries under 65,000 clones, about 85% of them seen once, and the ten largest clones take roughly a fifth. Trimming removed 5 bases from V and 7 bases from J; junction bases left unmatched: 8. The germline gives CDR1 MNHEY, CDR2 SVGAGI. This CDR3 region has 14 residues.

The chain couples TRBV6-5 to TRBJ1-2, with 9 bases lining up with TRBD1. Sequenced input: peripheral blood. The sequence came from a woman at least 80 years old with COVID-19, enrolled during active disease. CDR3 sequence reads: CASSPTGGVSGYTF. The CDR3 DNA reads as TGTGCCAGCAGTCCTACAGGGGGCGTGAGTGGCTACACCTTC.